This T cell receptor (beta chain) was recorded in a study of glioma-infiltrating T cells after dendritic cell vaccination. Study-level background: Samples are from glioblastoma patients in Phase I and II dendritic cell vaccine trials. Between about 2002 and 2013, patients got autologous tumor lysate-pulsed dendritic cell vaccines.

The germline V gene encodes CDR1 LNHDA and CDR2 SQIVND (reference sequence). Trimming cost V 3 bases and J 1 base, with 10 bases left between them. The CDR3 extends over 15 amino acids. Specified time point: after dendritic cell vaccination, including at tumor progression/relapse. All glioblastoma patients lacked an isocitrate dehydrogenase mutation. PBMC sampling occurred before vaccination, two weeks after the third dose, and at progression. TCRdb's copy holds only in-frame clones and misses some; the assay was immunoSEQ multiplex PCR. The sample carries approximately 85,000 clones, about 85% recorded once.

The V call is TRBV19, the J call TRBJ1-5; no clear D gene. The source of this sequence is a human donor with glioblastoma. The sample here was blood, taken after dendritic cell vaccination. The CDR3 loop is CASSMTGWSNQPQHF. The CDR3 nucleotides read TGTGCCAGTAGTATGACGGGATGGAGCAATCAGCCCCAGCATTTT.